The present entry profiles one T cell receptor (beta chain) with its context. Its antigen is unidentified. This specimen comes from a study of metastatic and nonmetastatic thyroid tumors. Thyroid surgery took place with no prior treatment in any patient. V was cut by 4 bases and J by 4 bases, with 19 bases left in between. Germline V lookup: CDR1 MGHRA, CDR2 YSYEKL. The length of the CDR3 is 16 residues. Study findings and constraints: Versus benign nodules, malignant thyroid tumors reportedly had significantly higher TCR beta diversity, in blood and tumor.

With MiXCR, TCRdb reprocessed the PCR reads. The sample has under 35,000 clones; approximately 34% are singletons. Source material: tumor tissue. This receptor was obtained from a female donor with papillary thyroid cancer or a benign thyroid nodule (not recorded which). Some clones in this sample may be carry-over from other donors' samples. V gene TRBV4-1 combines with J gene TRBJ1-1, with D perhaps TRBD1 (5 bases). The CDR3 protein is CASSPHRSVGGTEAFF. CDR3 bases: TGCGCCAGCAGCCCCCACCGGAGTGTGGGGGGCACTGAAGCTTTCTTT.